One T cell receptor beta chain is described in this entry. Its cognate antigen has yet to be identified. No much larger clone is present one base from it, and per-base qualities are unavailable. In the prospective study, participants were roughly 18 to 100 years old, resided in 24 geographic areas of the United States, and were enrolled through a virtual design. In the prospective study, participants were assigned to cohorts based on the clinical history participants reported in a screening survey and a study questionnaire. A participant counted as exposed if, within 2 weeks of entering the study, that participant had been in contact with someone who had a PCR-confirmed or clinician-diagnosed COVID-19 case. Each participant in the prospective study had whole blood, serum and a nasopharyngeal or oropharyngeal swab collected by mobile phlebotomists. Participants in the prospective study had the option to provide additional blood draws and questionnaires over a roughly two-month period. Before DNA extraction, blood samples from the prospective study were shipped at room temperature or frozen.

V is pared back by 4 bases and J by 5 bases, with 10 bases lying between the germline termini. The CDR3 goes from the cysteine to the phenylalanine over 13 residues. The read is trimmed to its CDR3 DNA, 39 bases read in frame from base 1. From the germline V gene, CDR1 is SGHRS and CDR2 is YFSETQ. The data originate from a study of blood T cell repertoires in COVID-19 (TCRdb year 2020). For the wider study: Samples covering the acute and convalescent phases of COVID-19 were provided by collaborators in the United States, Italy and Spain. The material from the prospective study consisted of cDNA or gDNA derived from T cells, B-cell-depleted T cells, or PBMCs. Subjects who had been exposed to COVID-19, were actively infected with it, or had recovered from it provided the deeply sampled blood TCRbeta repertoires that made up the dataset. The repertoires were released in a freely available public database intended as a resource for research on the immune response to SARS-CoV-2. The samples were drawn from the first 160 participants of the ongoing ImmuneRACE study and from over a thousand subjects provided by 6 global collaborators. Nearly every sample came with metadata listing a de-identified subject ID, COVID-19 status, age in years and sex. Where available, HLA class I and class II types were obtained from metadata supplied by the sample provider rather than from assay-based typing.

TCRbeta CDR3 regions were amplified from genomic DNA using the immunoSEQ Assay, a bias-controlled multiplex PCR. The authors' pipeline ran thus. Within the assay, amplification of reference gene primers was used to estimate how many nucleated cells each sample contained. To quantify the absolute abundance of each unique TCRbeta CDR3 rearrangement, sequence reads were collapsed and filtered. For each sample, productive Simpson clonality was calculated by taking the square root of Simpson's diversity index across productive rearrangements. TCRdb provides this immuneACCESS table in a form limited to in-frame rearrangements. Some clones are lacking; in checked studies, under half of them reflect an unresolved V gene, and why the rest are absent is not known. V and J calls and clone size are as listed in that table; D and trimming were resolved from the DNA. This sample has around 160,000 clones in its table, and 87% of those were observed once. Roughly 4% of the sample goes to the ten largest clones.

The study at large found these results: The amount of clinical and demographic metadata varied by source and participant and was provided uncurated.

The TCR was taken from a woman aged 40 to 50 who had been exposed to COVID-19. The chain uses TRBV5-1 and TRBJ2-1; a confident D gene designation cannot be given. The specimen was PBMCs or T cells enriched from blood (not recorded which). The nucleotide sequence reads TGCGCCAGCAGCCCAAGACACGACAATGAGCAGTTCTTC. Translated, it gives CASSPRHDNEQFF.